This T cell receptor (beta chain) stems from a study of blood T cell repertoires in COVID-19. Study-wide background: The United States, Italy and Spain provided the acute and convalescent COVID-19 samples.

This CDR3 contains 15 residues. Per the germline V gene, CDR1 is SGHTA and CDR2 is FQGTGA. J lost 5 bases, V lost 6 bases, and 9 bases had no gene match. This clone was counted only a few times. Per the original methods: The assay estimated nucleated cells by amplifying reference gene primers. Sequenced by immunoSEQ multiplex PCR; TCRdb stores in-frame clones only, minus some. V, J and clone size were drawn from that table, and D and trimming were deduced from the DNA. This table has approximately 110,000 clones, over 70% appearing once. The clonotype originates from a human donor in a cohort sampled during active or convalescent COVID-19. The rearrangement joins TRBV7-3 to TRBJ2-1; 8 bases align to TRBD2. The sequenced material came from peripheral blood. CDR3 DNA sequence: TGTGCCAGCAGGCAGCCCGGGACTAGAGACAATGAGCAGTTCTTC. It encodes CASRQPGTRDNEQFF. Full variable domain (outside the CDR3, taken from reference TRBV7-3 and TRBJ2-1): GAGVSQTPSNKVTEKGKYVELRCDPISGHTALYWYRQSLGQGPEFLIYFQGTGAADDSGLPNDRFFAVRPEGSVSTLKIQRTERGDSAVYLCASRQPGTRDNEQFFGPGTRLTVL.